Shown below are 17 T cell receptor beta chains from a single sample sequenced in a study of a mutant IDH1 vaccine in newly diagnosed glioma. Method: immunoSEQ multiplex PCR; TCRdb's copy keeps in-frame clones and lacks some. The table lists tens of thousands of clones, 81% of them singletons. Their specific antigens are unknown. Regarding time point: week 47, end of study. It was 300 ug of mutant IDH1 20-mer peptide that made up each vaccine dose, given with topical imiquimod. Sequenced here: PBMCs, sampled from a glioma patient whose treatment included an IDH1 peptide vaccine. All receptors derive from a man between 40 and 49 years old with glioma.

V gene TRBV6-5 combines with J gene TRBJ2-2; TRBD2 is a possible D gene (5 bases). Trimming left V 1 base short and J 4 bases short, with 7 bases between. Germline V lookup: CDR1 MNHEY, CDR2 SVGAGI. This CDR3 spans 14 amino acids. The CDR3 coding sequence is TGTGCCAGCAGTTACTGGGAGACCACCGGGGAGCTGTTTTTT. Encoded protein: CASSYWETTGELFF.

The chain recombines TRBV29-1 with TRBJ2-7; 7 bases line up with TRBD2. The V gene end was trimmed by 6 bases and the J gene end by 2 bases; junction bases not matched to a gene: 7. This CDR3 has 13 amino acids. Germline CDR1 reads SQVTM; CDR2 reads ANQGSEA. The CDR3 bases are TGCAGCGTCCTTAGCGGGTCCACCTACGAGCAGTACTTC. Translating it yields CSVLSGSTYEQYF.

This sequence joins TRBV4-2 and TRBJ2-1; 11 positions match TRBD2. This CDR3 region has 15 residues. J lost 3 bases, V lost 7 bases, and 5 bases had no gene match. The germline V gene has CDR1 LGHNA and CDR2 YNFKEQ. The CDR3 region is CASTRGLADYNEQFF. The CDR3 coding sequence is TGTGCCAGCACCCGGGGACTAGCGGACTACAATGAGCAGTTCTTC.

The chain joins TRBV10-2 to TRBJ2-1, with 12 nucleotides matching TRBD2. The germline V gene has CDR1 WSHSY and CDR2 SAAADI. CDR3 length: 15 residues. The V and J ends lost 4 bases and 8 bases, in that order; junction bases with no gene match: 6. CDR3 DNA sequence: TGCGCCAGCAGTGCAGCTAGCGGGGGGGCGGATGAGCAGTTCTTC. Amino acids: CASSAASGGADEQFF.

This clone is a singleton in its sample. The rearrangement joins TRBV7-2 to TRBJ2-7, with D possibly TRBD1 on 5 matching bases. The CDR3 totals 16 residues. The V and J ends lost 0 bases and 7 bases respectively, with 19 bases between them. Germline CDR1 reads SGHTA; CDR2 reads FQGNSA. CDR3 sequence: CASSLALLVPAGEQYF. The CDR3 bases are TGTGCCAGCAGCTTAGCGCTGCTAGTACCGGCAGGGGAGCAGTACTTC.

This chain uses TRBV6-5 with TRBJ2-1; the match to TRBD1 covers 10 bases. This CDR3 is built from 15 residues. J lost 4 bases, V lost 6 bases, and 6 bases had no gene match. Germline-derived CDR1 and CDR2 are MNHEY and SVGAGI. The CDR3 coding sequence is TGTGCCAGCAGCCTAGACAGGGGGCGATACAATGAGCAGTTCTTC. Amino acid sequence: CASSLDRGRYNEQFF.

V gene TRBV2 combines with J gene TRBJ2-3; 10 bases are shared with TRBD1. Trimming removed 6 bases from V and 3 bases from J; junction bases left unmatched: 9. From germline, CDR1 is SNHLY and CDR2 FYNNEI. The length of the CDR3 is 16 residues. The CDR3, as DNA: TGTGCCAGCAGGGCGACCGGGACAGGGGTTACAGATACGCAGTATTTT. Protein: CASRATGTGVTDTQYF.

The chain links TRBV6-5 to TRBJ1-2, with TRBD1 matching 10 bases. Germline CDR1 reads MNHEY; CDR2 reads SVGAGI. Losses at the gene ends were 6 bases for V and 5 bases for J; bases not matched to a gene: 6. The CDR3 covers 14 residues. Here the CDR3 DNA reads TGTGCCAGCAGAGAGCAGGACAGGGGGTATGGCTACACCTTC. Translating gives CASREQDRGYGYTF.

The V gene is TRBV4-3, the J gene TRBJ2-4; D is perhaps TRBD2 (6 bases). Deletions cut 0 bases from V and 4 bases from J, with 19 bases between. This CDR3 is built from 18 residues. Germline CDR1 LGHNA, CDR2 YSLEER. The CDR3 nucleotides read TGCGCCAGCAGCCAAGATAGTTTTATTGGGGGACTGAAAAACATTCAGTACTTC. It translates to CASSQDSFIGGLKNIQYF.

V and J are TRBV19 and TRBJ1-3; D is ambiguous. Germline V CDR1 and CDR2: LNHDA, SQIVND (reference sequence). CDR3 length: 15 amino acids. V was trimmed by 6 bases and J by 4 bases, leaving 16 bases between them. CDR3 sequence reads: CASSPWGGSGNTIYF. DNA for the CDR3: TGTGCCAGTAGCCCGTGGGGAGGGTCGGGAAACACCATATATTTT.

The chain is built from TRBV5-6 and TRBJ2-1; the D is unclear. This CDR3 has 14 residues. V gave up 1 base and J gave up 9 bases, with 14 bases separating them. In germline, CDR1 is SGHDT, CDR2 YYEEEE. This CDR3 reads CASSLFHATGEQFF. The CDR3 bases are TGTGCCAGCAGCTTGTTCCACGCTACGGGTGAGCAGTTCTTC.

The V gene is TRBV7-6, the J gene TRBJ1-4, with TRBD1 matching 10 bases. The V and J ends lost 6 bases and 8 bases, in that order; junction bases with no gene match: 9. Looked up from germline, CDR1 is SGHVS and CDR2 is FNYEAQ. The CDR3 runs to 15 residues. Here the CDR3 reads CASRRDRGQSEKLFF. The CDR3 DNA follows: TGTGCCAGCAGACGCGACAGGGGGCAGTCAGAAAAACTGTTTTTT.

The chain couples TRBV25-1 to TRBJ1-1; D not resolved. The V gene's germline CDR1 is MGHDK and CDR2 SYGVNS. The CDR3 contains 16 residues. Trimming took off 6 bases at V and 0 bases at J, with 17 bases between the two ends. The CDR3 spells CASRAPLGGLNTEAFF. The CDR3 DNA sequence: TGTGCCAGCAGGGCCCCTCTAGGCGGCCTGAACACTGAAGCTTTCTTT.

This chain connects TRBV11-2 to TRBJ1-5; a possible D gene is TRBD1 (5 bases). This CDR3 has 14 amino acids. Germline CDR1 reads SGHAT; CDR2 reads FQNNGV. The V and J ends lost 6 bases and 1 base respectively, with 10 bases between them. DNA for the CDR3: TGTGCCAGCAGTTGGGACCTGAGCAATCAGCCCCAGCATTTT. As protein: CASSWDLSNQPQHF. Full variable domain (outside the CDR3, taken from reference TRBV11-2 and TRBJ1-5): EAGVAQSPRYKIIEKRQSVAFWCNPISGHATLYWYQQILGQGPKLLIQFQNNGVVDDSQLPKDRFSAERLKGVDSTLKIQPAKLEDSAVYLCASSWDLSNQPQHFGDGTRLSIL.

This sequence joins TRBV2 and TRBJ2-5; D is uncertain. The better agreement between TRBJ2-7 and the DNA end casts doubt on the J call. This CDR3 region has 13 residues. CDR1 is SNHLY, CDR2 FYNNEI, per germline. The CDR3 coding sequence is TGTGCCAGCAGTGATTCTGGGAATTACGAGCAGTACTTC. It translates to CASSDSGNYEQYF.

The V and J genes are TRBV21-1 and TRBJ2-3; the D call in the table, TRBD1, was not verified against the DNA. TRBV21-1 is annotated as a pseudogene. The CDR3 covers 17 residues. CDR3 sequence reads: CASSKDGDRDHTDTQYF. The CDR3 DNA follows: TGTGCCAGCAGCAAAGATGGGGACAGGGACCACACAGATACGCAGTATTTT.

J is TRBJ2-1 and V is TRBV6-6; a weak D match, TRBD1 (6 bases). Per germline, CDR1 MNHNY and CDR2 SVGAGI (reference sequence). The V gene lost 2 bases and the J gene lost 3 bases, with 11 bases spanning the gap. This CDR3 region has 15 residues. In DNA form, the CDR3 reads TGTGCCAGCAGTTACGAGGGACAAGTCTACAATGAGCAGTTCTTC. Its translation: CASSYEGQVYNEQFF.